This paragraph reports one TCR beta chain. Its antigen remains unidentified. In germline, CDR1 is MDHEN, CDR2 SYDVKM. Trimming left V 10 bases short and J 2 bases short, with 14 bases between. CDR3 length equals 13 residues. Clones were read by immunoSEQ multiplex PCR, and TCRdb kept only the in-frame ones, dropping some. The sample carries around 19,000 clones, 70% to 90% recorded once. This entry is derived from a study of OX40 agonist ivuxolimab in advanced cancers. The overall study: Males comprised around 80% of the group, whose mean age was approximately 62 years (range 23 to 79). Prior anti-PD-1, anti-PD-L1 or anti-CTLA-4 therapy did not bar entry, and 40% to 45% had some.

Study results and limitations: At doses 0.1 to 3.0 mg/kg, CD4+ and CD8+ clones expanded.

This receptor was taken from an adult with an advanced solid tumor such as melanoma, head and neck, liver or kidney cancer. The V and J genes are TRBV28 and TRBJ2-5; perhaps TRBD2 as D (5 bases). Sequenced material: CD4+ or CD8+ T cells sorted from blood, taken in a trial of the OX40 agonist ivuxolimab. CDR3 coding DNA: TGTGCCACCCTAGGGAGTGGGCAAGAGACCCAGTACTTC. This encodes CATLGSGQETQYF.